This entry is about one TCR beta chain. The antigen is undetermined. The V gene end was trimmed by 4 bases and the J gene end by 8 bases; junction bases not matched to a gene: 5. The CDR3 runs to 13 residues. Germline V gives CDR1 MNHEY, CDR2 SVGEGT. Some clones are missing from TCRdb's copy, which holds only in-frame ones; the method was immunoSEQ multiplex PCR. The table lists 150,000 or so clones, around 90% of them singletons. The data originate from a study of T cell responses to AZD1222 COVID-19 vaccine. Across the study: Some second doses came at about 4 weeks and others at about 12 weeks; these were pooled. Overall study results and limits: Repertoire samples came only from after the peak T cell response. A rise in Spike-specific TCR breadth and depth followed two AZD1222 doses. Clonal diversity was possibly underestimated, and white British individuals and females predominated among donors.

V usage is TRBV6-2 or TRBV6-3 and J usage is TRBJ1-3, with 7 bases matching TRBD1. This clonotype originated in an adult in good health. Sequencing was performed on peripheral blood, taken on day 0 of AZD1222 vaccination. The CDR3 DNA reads TGTGCCAGCAGTTTCGCCCAGGGGGACACCATATATTTT. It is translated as CASSFAQGDTIYF.